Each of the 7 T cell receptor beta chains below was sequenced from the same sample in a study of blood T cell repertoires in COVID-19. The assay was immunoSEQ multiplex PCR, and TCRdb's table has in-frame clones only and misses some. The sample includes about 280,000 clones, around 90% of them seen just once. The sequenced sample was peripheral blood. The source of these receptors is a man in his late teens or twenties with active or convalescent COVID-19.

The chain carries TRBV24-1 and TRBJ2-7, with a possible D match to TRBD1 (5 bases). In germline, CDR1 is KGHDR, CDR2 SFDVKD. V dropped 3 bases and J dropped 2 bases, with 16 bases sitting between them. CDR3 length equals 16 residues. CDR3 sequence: CATSDAATAQAYEQYF. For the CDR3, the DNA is TGTGCCACCAGTGATGCTGCGACAGCCCAGGCCTACGAGCAGTACTTC.

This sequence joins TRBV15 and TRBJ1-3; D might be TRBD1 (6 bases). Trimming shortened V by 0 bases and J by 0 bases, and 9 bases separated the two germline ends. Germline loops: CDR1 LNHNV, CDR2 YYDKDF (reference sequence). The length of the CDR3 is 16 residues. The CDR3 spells CATSRDRGYSGNTIYF. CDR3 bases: TGTGCCACCAGCAGAGACAGGGGTTACTCTGGAAACACCATATATTTT.

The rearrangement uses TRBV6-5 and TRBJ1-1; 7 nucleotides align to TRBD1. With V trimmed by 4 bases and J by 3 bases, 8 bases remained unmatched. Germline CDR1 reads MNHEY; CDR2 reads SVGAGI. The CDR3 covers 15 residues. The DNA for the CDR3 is TGTGCCAGCAGTTTCACGATCAGGGGGGACACTGAAGCTTTCTTT. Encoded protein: CASSFTIRGDTEAFF.

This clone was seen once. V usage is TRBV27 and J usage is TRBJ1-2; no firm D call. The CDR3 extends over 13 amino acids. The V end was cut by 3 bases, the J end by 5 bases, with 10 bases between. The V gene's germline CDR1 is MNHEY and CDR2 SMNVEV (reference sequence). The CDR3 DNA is TGTGCCAGCAGTTTGGGCGGAGGGTATGGCTACACCTTC. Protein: CASSLGGGYGYTF.

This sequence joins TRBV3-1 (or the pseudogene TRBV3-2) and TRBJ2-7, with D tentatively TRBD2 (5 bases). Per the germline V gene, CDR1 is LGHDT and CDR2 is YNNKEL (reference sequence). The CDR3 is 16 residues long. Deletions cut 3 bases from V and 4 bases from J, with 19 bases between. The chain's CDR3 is CASSHSIRTLVYEQYF. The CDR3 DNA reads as TGTGCCAGCAGCCATTCTATCCGGACTCTTGTGTACGAGCAGTACTTC.

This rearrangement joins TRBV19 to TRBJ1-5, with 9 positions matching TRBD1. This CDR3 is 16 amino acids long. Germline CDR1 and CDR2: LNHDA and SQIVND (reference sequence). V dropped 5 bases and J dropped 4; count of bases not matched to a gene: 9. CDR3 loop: CASSPQGTGSNQPQHF. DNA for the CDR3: TGTGCCAGTAGTCCCCAGGGGACAGGGAGTAATCAGCCCCAGCATTTT.

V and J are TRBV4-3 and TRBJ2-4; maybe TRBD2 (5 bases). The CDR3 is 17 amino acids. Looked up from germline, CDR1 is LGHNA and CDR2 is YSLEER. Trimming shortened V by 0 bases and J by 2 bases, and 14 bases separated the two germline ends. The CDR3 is CASSQDSTGVSKNIQYF. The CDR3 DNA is TGCGCCAGCAGCCAAGACTCGACCGGGGTGTCCAAAAACATTCAGTACTTC.